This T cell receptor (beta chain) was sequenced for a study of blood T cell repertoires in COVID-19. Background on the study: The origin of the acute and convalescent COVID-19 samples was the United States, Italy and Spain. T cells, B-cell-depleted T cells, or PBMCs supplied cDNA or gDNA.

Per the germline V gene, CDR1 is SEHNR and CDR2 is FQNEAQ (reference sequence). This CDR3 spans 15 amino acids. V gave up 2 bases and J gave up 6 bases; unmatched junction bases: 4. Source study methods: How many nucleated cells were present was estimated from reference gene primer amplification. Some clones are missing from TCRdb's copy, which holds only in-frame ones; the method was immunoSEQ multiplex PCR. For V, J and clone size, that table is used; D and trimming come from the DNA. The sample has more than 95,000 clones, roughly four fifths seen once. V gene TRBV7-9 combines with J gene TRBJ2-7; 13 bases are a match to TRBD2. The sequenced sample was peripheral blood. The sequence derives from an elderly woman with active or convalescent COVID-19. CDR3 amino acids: CASSLPGLAGLEQYF. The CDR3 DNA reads TGTGCCAGCAGCTTACCGGGACTAGCGGGGCTCGAGCAGTACTTC.